This entry lists 18 T cell receptor beta chains sequenced from one sample in a study of blood T cell repertoires in COVID-19. Method: immunoSEQ multiplex PCR; TCRdb's copy keeps in-frame clones and lacks some. The repertoire includes 50,000 to 80,000 clones, 90% of them detected once, and over 8% sits in the top ten. Sequenced sample: peripheral blood. These receptors originate from a woman of 80 years or more with active COVID-19.

The chain recombines TRBV27 with TRBJ2-3; 7 bases agree with TRBD1. The V gene end was trimmed by 3 bases and the J gene end by 5 bases; junction bases not matched to a gene: 2. This CDR3 comprises 13 residues. The V gene's germline CDR1 is MNHEY and CDR2 SMNVEV (reference sequence). DNA for the CDR3: TGTGCCAGCAGTTTGAGGGGGCAAGATACGCAGTATTTT. Amino acid sequence: CASSLRGQDTQYF.

This chain uses TRBV21-1 with TRBJ2-5; TRBD1, the table's D call, lacks a check against the DNA. TRBV21-1 has pseudogene status. The CDR3 has 17 amino acids. The CDR3 DNA is TGTGCCAGCAGCCAACCATCTTCAGGGGAATCGGGAGAGACCCAGTACTTC. Translating it yields CASSQPSSGESGETQYF.

The rearrangement links TRBV5-1 to TRBJ1-1, with D possibly matching TRBD1 (6 bases). Trimming stripped 3 bases from V and 1 base from J, with 13 bases between. Germline CDR1 SGHRS, CDR2 YFSETQ. The CDR3 has 15 amino acids. This CDR3 is CASSSSGTQNTEAFF. CDR3 DNA sequence: TGCGCCAGCAGCTCGTCCGGGACACAGAACACTGAAGCTTTCTTT.

This clone was detected only a few times. J is TRBJ1-1 and V is TRBV28; D possibly corresponds to TRBD1 (5 bases). V was pared by 2 bases and J by 4 bases, with 8 bases between. The CDR3 is 13 amino acids. CDR1 is MDHEN and CDR2 is SYDVKM in the germline V gene. The CDR3 loop reads CASSLGQGTEAFF. CDR3 nucleotide sequence: TGTGCCAGCAGTTTAGGGCAGGGCACTGAAGCTTTCTTT. Looking up the rest from reference TRBV28 and TRBJ1-1 gives the full variable domain: DVKVTQSSRYLVKRTGEKVFLECVQDMDHENMFWYRQDPGLGLRLIYFSYDVKMKEKGDIPEGYSVSREKKERFSLILESASTNQTSMYLCASSLGQGTEAFFGQGTRLTVV.

This chain joins TRBV15 and TRBJ2-7; a weak D match, TRBD1 (5 bases). Germline CDR1 LNHNV, CDR2 YYDKDF (reference sequence). Deletions cut 1 base from V and 6 bases from J, with 7 bases between. The CDR3 is 12 amino acids. CDR3 bases: TGTGCCACCAGCAGAGCAGGGTTCGAGCAGTACTTC. It encodes CATSRAGFEQYF.

The V gene is TRBV10-3, the J gene TRBJ2-5; tentatively, D is TRBD2 (6 bases). V was cut by 9 bases and J by 5 bases, with 16 bases left in between. Germline V CDR1 and CDR2: ENHRY, SYGVKD. The CDR3 length is 13 residues. The CDR3 region is CAISPAGWETQYF. The DNA for the CDR3 is TGTGCCATTTCCCCAGCGGGTTGGGAGACCCAGTACTTC.

This chain links TRBV12-2 with TRBJ2-7; the DNA was not compared with TRBD2, the D call given in the table. TRBV12-2 is noted as a pseudogene. The CDR3 runs to 14 residues. DNA for the CDR3: TGTGCAAGTCGCTTGAGTTTTAGCTCCTACGAGCAGTACGTC. Encoded protein: CASRLSFSSYEQYV.

This clone was observed a handful of times. The chain employs TRBV28 and TRBJ2-7, with TRBD2 matching over 13 bases. Germline CDR1 and CDR2: MDHEN and SYDVKM. Trimming removed 3 bases from V and 7 bases from J; junction bases left unmatched: 6. The CDR3 is 15 amino acids. CDR3 loop: CASSFLGLAGVEQYF. For the CDR3, the DNA is TGTGCCAGCAGTTTCCTCGGACTAGCGGGAGTTGAGCAGTACTTC.

The chain uses TRBV27 and TRBJ2-1, with TRBD2 matching over 10 bases. Looked up from germline, CDR1 is MNHEY and CDR2 is SMNVEV (reference sequence). The CDR3 length is 17 residues. Unmatched junction bases numbered 11, after V lost 5 bases and J lost 4 bases. This CDR3 reads CASSAMAGTSVYNEQFF. The CDR3 DNA sequence: TGTGCCAGCAGTGCCATGGCCGGGACTAGCGTTTACAATGAGCAGTTCTTC.

The chain combines TRBV6-1 with TRBJ2-1; TRBD1 matches at 8 bases. The CDR3 has 16 amino acids. Germline V lookup: CDR1 MNHNS, CDR2 SASEGT. J lost 0 bases, V lost 4 bases, and 5 bases had no gene match. The CDR3 is CASSAGQAFSYNEQFF. CDR3 coding DNA: TGTGCCAGCAGTGCGGGACAGGCTTTCTCCTACAATGAGCAGTTCTTC.

This chain uses TRBV30 with TRBJ2-5; TRBD1 is a possible D gene (5 bases). Germline V CDR1 and CDR2: GTSNPN, SVGIG (reference sequence). V was clipped by 6 bases and J by 2 bases, with 13 bases between them. This CDR3 has 13 residues. The CDR3 nucleotides read TGTGCCTGCCTACCCACAGGTCAAGAGACCCAGTACTTC. Encoded protein: CACLPTGQETQYF.

This clone came up once. The chain links TRBV2 to TRBJ1-1; D is unresolved. The V gene lost 5 bases and the J gene lost 2 bases, with 9 bases spanning the gap. Germline V CDR1 and CDR2: SNHLY, FYNNEI. The CDR3 has 13 amino acids. In DNA form, the CDR3 reads TGTGCCAGCAGTCTCCAGGAAAACACTGAAGCTTTCTTT. Its protein product is CASSLQENTEAFF.

This clone was found once. The V call is TRBV7-2, the J call TRBJ2-3; D is unclear. Trimming left V 3 bases short and J 4 bases short, with 8 bases between. The germline V gene has CDR1 SGHTA and CDR2 FQGNSA. The CDR3 has 13 amino acids. For the CDR3, the DNA is TGTGCCAGCAGCTTCCAGGCTGCAGATACGCAGTATTTT. It yields the protein CASSFQAADTQYF. The variable domain in full, completed from reference TRBV7-2 and TRBJ2-3, reads GAGVSQSPSNKVTEKGKDVELRCDPISGHTALYWYRQSLGQGLEFLIYFQGNSAPDKSGLPSDRFSAERTGGSVSTLTIQRTQQEDSAVYLCASSFQAADTQYFGPGTRLTVL.

The chain employs TRBV7-2 and TRBJ2-1; TRBD1 matches 8 bases. The germline gives CDR1 SGHTA, CDR2 FQGNSA. This CDR3 has 16 amino acids. V shed 1 base and J 4 bases; nucleotides not matched to a gene: 6. The CDR3 bases are TGTGCCAGCAGCTTAGGAGGAGGGACAGGTTACAATGAGCAGTTCTTC. The encoded protein is CASSLGGGTGYNEQFF.

The genes are TRBV3-1 (or the pseudogene TRBV3-2) and TRBJ2-1; D remains ambiguous. CDR1 and CDR2 (germline): LGHDT, YNNKEL (reference sequence). This CDR3 spans 13 amino acids. V lost 2 bases and J 9 bases, leaving 11 bases between the germline ends. The CDR3 loop is CASSQSRIGEQFF. The CDR3 DNA sequence: TGTGCCAGCAGCCAATCGAGGATTGGTGAGCAGTTCTTC.

The gene calls are TRBV11-2 and TRBJ1-4; 9 positions match TRBD1. The germline V gene has CDR1 SGHAT and CDR2 FQNNGV. Losses at the gene ends were 6 bases for V and 6 bases for J; bases not matched to a gene: 8. CDR3 length equals 15 residues. As DNA, the CDR3 is TGTGCCAGCAGATTAAACAGGGGGCCGTATGAAAAACTGTTTTTT. Encoded protein: CASRLNRGPYEKLFF.

The chain couples TRBV5-1 to TRBJ2-5, with 7 bases lining up with TRBD1. J gave up 4 bases and V 4 bases, and 10 bases lay outside the gene matches. Germline-derived CDR1 and CDR2 are SGHRS and YFSETQ. This CDR3 comprises 15 residues. Here the CDR3 DNA reads TGCGCCAGCAGCATCGGACAGGCCGACCCAGAGACCCAGTACTTC. It yields the protein CASSIGQADPETQYF.

CDR3 sequence (DNA): TGCAGTGCTAGTTCCGGGACTAGTGCCACCGGGGAGCTGTTTTTT. This codes for CSASSGTSATGELFF. V is TRBV20-1 and J is TRBJ2-2; 8 bases match TRBD2. This CDR3 spans 15 amino acids. The germline CDR1 and CDR2 sequences are DFQATT and SNEGSKA (reference sequence). J was trimmed by 4 bases and V by 3 bases; bases with no gene match: 7.